The clone carrying this T cell receptor (beta chain) has a count of ten or more. Antigen specificity is unknown. These data originate in a study of neurological immune-mediated disorders. Overall study: Among 35 or so multiple sclerosis patients, about 30 were relapsing-remitting and 3 were secondary progressive.

Findings and caveats of the study: There was no clinical or MRI feature that was associated with the multiple sclerosis repertoire cluster.

V was clipped by 0 bases and J by 3 bases, with 8 bases between them. Germline V CDR1 and CDR2: ENHRY, SYGVKD. CDR3 length equals 14 residues. The unsorted libraries were generated from a total of 2 million PBMCs, which had been stored in RNAlater at -80 C. Template-switch 5'RACE cDNA synthesis added a 10-nucleotide unique molecular identifier. Using its own MiXCR run on the 5' RACE reads, TCRdb lists one record per CDR3 protein. The data hold about 120,000 distinct CDR3 sequences, with approximately 3.2% observed a single time. The origin of this receptor is a woman aged 30 to 39 with multiple sclerosis. This chain connects TRBV10-3 to TRBJ1-1; D is uncertain. The sequenced material came from PBMCs. DNA for the CDR3: TGTGCCATCAGTGAGTCCGGGGTGGACACTGAAGCTTTCTTT. It codes for CAISESGVDTEAFF.